A selection of T cell receptor beta chains follows, all from one sample in a study of cytomegalovirus exposure and HLA in healthy donors. Profiled with immunoSEQ multiplex PCR; TCRdb holds only in-frame clones, not every one. The sample contains 100,000 to 150,000 clones, around nine tenths of which appear only once. The sequencing sample was made of PBMCs. Every receptor here comes from a woman aged 18-30 years in good health and CMV-seronegative. Each CDR3 is given with its conserved first and last residue.

cdr3_aa: CASSLDRGVGGHYEQYF
v_call: TRBV7-8
j_call: TRBJ2-7

cdr3_aa: CASGRGGTEAFF
v_call: TRBV6-6
j_call: TRBJ1-1

cdr3_aa: CASSRPYGVSLGLPTNCLIYEQYF
v_call: TRBV19
j_call: TRBJ2-7

cdr3_aa: CASSLAAPGMIHEQYF
v_call: TRBV28
j_call: TRBJ2-7

cdr3_aa: CASSEGTGGSNYGYTF
v_call: TRBV25-1
j_call: TRBJ1-2

cdr3_aa: CASSIDRGSGGKTDTQYF
v_call: TRBV19
j_call: TRBJ2-3

cdr3_aa: CASSLTFWTSGAAEQFF
v_call: TRBV7-8
j_call: TRBJ2-1

cdr3_aa: CASSETGTTGLEQYF
v_call: TRBV4-1
j_call: TRBJ2-7

cdr3_aa: CASSAGSGQGSHEQFF
v_call: TRBV10-2
j_call: TRBJ2-1

cdr3_aa: CASSLQTGTVTGELFF
v_call: TRBV7-3
j_call: TRBJ2-2

cdr3_aa: CASSHADRYEQYF
v_call: TRBV5-4
j_call: TRBJ2-7

cdr3_aa: CASSESKLAGTDTQYF
v_call: TRBV10-2
j_call: TRBJ2-3